What follows are 9 T cell receptor beta chains derived from one specimen sequenced in a study of T cells in Graves' hyperthyroidism and ophthalmopathy. Amplified TCR beta CDR3 regions derived from RNA transcripts. First-round RT-PCR targeting the TCR CDR3 was performed with the HTBI primer set. TCRdb reprocessed the multiplex PCR reads with MiXCR, giving one entry per CDR3 protein. The repertoire holds around 400,000 distinct CDR3 sequences, with around a sixth as singletons. The sequenced material came from blood. Receptor source: a woman younger than 35 with Graves' hyperthyroidism that later progressed to Graves' ophthalmopathy.

The J gene is TRBJ1-1, the V gene TRBV27; 10 nucleotides match TRBD1. The CDR3 runs 19 residues. Trimming at V came to 5 bases and at J to 11 bases, leaving 26 bases not matched to a gene. Germline V CDR1 and CDR2: MNHEY, SMNVEV (reference sequence). CDR3 DNA sequence: TGTGCCAGCAGTCACACCGGACAGGGGGTTATACCCATGAACACTGGGGCTTTCTTT. Translating it yields CASSHTGQGVIPMNTGAFF.

This chain joins TRBV19 and TRBJ2-3; D is unclear. This CDR3 spans 12 amino acids. Trimming took off 8 bases at V and 6 bases at J, with 12 bases between the two ends. Germline assignment: CDR1 LNHDA and CDR2 SQIVND (reference sequence). CDR3 sequence reads: CASSRVSDTQYF. The CDR3 DNA reads as TGTGCCAGTTCAAGGGTTTCGGATACGCAGTATTTT.

This clonotype was seen at least ten times. The V and J genes are TRBV6-2 or TRBV6-3 and TRBJ2-7, with 7 bases matching TRBD1. V gave up 6 bases and J gave up 0 bases; unmatched junction bases: 11. Germline CDR1 reads MNHEY; CDR2 reads SVGEGT. CDR3 length equals 16 residues. CDR3 region: CASSLGGNRGSYEQYF. The CDR3 DNA follows: TGTGCCAGCAGCCTAGGAGGTAACAGGGGCTCCTACGAGCAGTACTTC.

The sample holds many counts of this clonotype. The rearrangement joins TRBV6-2 or TRBV6-3 to TRBJ2-6; D may be TRBD1 or TRBD2 (5 bases each). The CDR3 is made up of 15 amino acids. The V and J ends lost 6 bases and 0 bases respectively, with 9 bases between them. Germline values: CDR1 MNHEY, CDR2 SVGEGT. As DNA, the CDR3 is TGTGCCAGCAGCTTGAGGGGCTCTGGGGCCAACGTCCTGACTTTC. This encodes CASSLRGSGANVLTF.

There are many counts of this clonotype. The chain links TRBV28 to TRBJ2-7, with 8 nucleotides matching TRBD2. The V and J ends lost 7 bases and 1 base, in that order; junction bases with no gene match: 9. The CDR3 has 15 amino acids. Germline V gives CDR1 MDHEN, CDR2 SYDVKM. CDR3 bases: TGTGCCAGCACTACTGGGGGCGGGAGGTCCTACGAGCAGTACTTC. It specifies CASTTGGGRSYEQYF.

The chain employs TRBV6-5 and TRBJ2-3, with TRBD2 as a possible D gene (5 bases). V was clipped by 6 bases and J by 3 bases, with 19 bases between them. CDR1 and CDR2 (germline): MNHEY, SVGAGI. This CDR3 is built from 16 residues. CDR3 nucleotides: TGTGCCAGCAGATACCCCCGGGGTGAAGCGACAGATACGCAGTATTTT. This sequence encodes CASRYPRGEATDTQYF.

This clonotype was seen repeatedly, ten times or more. The chain couples TRBV28 to TRBJ2-5; D not certain. Germline loops: CDR1 MDHEN, CDR2 SYDVKM. Trimming took 1 base from V and 5 from J, leaving 2 bases between them. This CDR3 contains 11 residues. This CDR3 reads CASSLFETQYF. In DNA, the CDR3 is TGTGCCAGCAGTTTATTTGAGACCCAGTACTTC.

This clonotype occurred many times. The chain couples TRBV27 to TRBJ1-2, with TRBD1 matching 7 bases. CDR3 size: 14 residues. Per the germline V gene, CDR1 is MNHEY and CDR2 is SMNVEV (reference sequence). J lost 4 bases, V lost 0 bases, and 2 bases had no gene match. The CDR3 is CASSLSGGGYGYTF. In DNA, the CDR3 is TGTGCCAGCAGTTTATCAGGGGGCGGCTATGGCTACACCTTC.

In its sample, this clonotype was seen a few times. This clone may be a read error of a much larger clone one base away. The chain has TRBV28 and TRBJ1-2; TRBD1 matches at 7 bases. The length of the CDR3 is 14 residues. Germline values: CDR1 MDHEN, CDR2 SYDVKM. CDR3 protein: CASSLRRGHVGYAF. CDR3 nucleotides: TGTGCCAGCAGTCTCAGAAGGGGGCACGTAGGCTACGCCTTC.